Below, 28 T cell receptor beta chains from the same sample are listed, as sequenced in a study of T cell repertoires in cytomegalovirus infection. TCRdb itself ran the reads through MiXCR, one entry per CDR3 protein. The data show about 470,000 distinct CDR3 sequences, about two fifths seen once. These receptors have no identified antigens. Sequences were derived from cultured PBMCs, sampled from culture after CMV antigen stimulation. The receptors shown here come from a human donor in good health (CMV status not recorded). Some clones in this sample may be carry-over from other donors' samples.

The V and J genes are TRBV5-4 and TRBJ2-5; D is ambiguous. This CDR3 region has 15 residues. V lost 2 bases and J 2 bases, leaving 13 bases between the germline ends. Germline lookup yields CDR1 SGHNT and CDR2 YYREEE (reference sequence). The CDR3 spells CASSFKGAGQETQYF. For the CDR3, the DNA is TGTGCCAGCAGCTTTAAAGGCGCTGGGCAAGAGACCCAGTACTTC.

The CDR3 region is CSVVLAGKNTGELFF. The DNA for the CDR3 is TGCAGCGTTGTACTAGCGGGCAAGAACACCGGGGAGCTGTTTTTT. V gene TRBV29-1 combines with J gene TRBJ2-2, with 9 bases matching TRBD2. V lost 4 bases, J lost 1 base, and 4 bases stayed unmatched. This CDR3 comprises 15 residues. Germline loops: CDR1 SQVTM, CDR2 ANQGSEA.

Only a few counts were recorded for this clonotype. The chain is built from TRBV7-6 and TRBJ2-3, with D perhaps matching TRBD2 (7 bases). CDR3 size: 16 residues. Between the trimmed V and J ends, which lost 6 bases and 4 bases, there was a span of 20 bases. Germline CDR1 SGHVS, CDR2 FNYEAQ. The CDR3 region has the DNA TGTGCCAGCAGGAAACAGGGCGGGAGTTTGCCAGATACGCAGTATTTT. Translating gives CASRKQGGSLPDTQYF.

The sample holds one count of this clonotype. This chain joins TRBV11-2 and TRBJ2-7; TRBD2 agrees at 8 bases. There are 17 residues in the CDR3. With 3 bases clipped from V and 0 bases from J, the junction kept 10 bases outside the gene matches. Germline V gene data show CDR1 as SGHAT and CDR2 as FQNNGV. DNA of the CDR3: TGTGCCAGCAGCTTTAGCGGGACTATTTATAGCTCCTACGAGCAGTACTTC. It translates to CASSFSGTIYSSYEQYF.

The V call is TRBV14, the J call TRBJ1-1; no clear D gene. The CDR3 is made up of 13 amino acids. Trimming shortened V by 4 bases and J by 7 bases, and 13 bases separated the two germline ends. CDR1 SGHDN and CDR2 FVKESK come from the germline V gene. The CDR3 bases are TGTGCCAGCAGCCCTCTTCTCGGGAATGAAGCTTTCTTT. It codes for CASSPLLGNEAFF.

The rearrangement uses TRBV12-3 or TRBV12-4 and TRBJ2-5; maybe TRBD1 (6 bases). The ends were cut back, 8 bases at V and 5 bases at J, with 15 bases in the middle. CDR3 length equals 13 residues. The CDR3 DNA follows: TGTGCCAGCGGGACACCAAAAAGGGAGACCCAGTACTTC. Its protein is CASGTPKRETQYF.

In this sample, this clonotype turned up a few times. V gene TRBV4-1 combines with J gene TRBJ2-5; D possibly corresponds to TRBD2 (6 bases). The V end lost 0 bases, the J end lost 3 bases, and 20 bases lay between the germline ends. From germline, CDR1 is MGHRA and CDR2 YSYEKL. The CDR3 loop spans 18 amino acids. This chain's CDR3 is CASSQDWFPRDSKETQYF. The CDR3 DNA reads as TGCGCCAGCAGCCAAGATTGGTTTCCTCGGGACTCAAAAGAGACCCAGTACTTC.

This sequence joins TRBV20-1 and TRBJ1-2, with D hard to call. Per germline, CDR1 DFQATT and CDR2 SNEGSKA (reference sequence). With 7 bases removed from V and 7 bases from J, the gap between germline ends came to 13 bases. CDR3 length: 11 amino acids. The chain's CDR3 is CSERSGSGYTF. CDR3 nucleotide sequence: TGCAGTGAACGTTCGGGTAGTGGCTACACCTTC.

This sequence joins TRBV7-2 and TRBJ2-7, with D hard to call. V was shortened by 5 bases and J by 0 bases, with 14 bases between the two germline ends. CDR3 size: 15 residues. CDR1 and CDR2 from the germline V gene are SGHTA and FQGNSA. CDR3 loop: CASSLRQMSSYEQYF. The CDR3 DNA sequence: TGTGCCAGCAGCCTAAGACAAATGAGCTCCTACGAGCAGTACTTC.

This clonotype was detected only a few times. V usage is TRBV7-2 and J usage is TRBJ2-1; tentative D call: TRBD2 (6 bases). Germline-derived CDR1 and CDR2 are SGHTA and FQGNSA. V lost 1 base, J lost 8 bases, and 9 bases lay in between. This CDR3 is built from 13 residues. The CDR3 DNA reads TGTGCCAGCAGCTTAGGGTGGGGGGATGAGCAGTTCTTC. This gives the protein CASSLGWGDEQFF. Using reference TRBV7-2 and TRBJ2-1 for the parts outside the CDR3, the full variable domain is GAGVSQSPSNKVTEKGKDVELRCDPISGHTALYWYRQSLGQGLEFLIYFQGNSAPDKSGLPSDRFSAERTGGSVSTLTIQRTQQEDSAVYLCASSLGWGDEQFFGPGTRLTVL.

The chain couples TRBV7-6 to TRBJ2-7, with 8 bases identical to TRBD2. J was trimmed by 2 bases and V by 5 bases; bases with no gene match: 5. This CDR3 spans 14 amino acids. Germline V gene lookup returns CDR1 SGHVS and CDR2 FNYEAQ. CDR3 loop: CASSPAGAAYEQYF. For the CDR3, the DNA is TGTGCCAGCAGCCCAGCGGGGGCTGCCTACGAGCAGTACTTC.

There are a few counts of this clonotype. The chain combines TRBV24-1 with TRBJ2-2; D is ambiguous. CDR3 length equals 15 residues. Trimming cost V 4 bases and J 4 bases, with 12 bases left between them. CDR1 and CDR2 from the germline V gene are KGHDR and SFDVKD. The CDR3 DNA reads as TGTGCCACCAGTGACCCGACCCTATCCACCGGGGAGCTGTTTTTT. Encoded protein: CATSDPTLSTGELFF.

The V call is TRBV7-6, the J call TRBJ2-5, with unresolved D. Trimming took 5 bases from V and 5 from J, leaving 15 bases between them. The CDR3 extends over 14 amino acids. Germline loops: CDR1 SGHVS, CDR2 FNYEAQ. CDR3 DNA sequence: TGTGCCAGCAGCCCCTCTCGGGCTGCGGAGACCCAGTACTTC. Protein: CASSPSRAAETQYF.

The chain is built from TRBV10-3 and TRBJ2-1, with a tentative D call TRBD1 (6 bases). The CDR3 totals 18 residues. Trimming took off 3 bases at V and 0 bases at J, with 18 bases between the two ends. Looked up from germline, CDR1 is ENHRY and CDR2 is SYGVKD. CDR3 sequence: CAISEGPQGFNSYNEQFF. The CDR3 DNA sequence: TGTGCCATCAGTGAAGGGCCACAGGGATTTAACTCCTACAATGAGCAGTTCTTC.

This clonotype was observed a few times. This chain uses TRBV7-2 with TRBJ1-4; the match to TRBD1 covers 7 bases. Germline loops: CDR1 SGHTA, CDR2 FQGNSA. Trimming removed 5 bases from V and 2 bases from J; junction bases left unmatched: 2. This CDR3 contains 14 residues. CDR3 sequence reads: CASSKTGTNEKLFF. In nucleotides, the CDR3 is TGTGCCAGCAGCAAGACAGGGACTAATGAAAAACTGTTTTTT.

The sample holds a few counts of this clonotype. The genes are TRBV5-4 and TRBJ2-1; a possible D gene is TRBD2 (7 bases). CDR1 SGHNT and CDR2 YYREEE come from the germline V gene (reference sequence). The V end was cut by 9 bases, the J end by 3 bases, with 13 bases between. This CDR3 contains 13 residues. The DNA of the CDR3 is TGTGCCACGAAGGGGGGGGGCTACAATGAGCAGTTCTTC. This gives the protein CATKGGGYNEQFF.

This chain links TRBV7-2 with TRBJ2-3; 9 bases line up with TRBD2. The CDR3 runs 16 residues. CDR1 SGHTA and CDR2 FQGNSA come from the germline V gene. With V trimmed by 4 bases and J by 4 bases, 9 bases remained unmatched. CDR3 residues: CASSWSLAGGADTQYF. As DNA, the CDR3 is TGTGCCAGCAGCTGGTCTCTGGCGGGGGGGGCAGATACGCAGTATTTT.

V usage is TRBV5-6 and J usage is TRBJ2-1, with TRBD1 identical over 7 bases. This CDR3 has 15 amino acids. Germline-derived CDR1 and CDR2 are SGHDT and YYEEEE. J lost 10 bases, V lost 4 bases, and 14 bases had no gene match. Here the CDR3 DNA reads TGTGCCAGCAGCCCGACAGGGTCCCCATTGCGGGAGCAGTTCTTC. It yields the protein CASSPTGSPLREQFF.

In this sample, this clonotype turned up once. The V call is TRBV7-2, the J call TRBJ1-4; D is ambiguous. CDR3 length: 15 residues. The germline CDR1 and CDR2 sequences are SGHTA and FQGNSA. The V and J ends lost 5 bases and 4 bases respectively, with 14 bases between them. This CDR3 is CASSRWTGFNEKLFF. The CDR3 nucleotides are TGTGCCAGCAGCCGCTGGACGGGCTTTAATGAAAAACTGTTTTTT.

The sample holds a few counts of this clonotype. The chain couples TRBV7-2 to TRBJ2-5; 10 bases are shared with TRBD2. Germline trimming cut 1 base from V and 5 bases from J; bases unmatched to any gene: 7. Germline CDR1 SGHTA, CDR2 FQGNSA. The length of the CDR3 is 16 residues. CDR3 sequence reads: CASSLGSGRARETQYF. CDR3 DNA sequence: TGTGCCAGCAGCTTAGGGAGCGGGAGGGCCAGGGAGACCCAGTACTTC. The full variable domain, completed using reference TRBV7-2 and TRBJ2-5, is GAGVSQSPSNKVTEKGKDVELRCDPISGHTALYWYRQSLGQGLEFLIYFQGNSAPDKSGLPSDRFSAERTGGSVSTLTIQRTQQEDSAVYLCASSLGSGRARETQYFGPGTRLLVL.

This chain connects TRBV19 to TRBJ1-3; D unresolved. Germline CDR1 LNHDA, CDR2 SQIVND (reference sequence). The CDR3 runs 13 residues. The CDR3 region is CASSEISGNTIYF. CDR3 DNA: TGTGCTTCATCCGAGATTTCCGGAAACACCATATATTTT.

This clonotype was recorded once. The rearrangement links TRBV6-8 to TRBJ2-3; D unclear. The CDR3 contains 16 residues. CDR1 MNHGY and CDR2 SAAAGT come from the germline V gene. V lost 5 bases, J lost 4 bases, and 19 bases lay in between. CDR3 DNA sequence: TGTGCCAGCAGTCGGAGCTGGGCAGAAGTCGCAGATACGCAGTATTTT. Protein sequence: CASSRSWAEVADTQYF.

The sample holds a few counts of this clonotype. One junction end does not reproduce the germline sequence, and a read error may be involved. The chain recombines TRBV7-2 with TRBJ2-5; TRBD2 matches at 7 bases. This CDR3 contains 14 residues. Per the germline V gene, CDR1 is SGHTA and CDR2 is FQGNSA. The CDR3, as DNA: TGTGCCAGCAGCTCGACTTGGGCGGGAGAGGCCCAGTACTTC. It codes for CASSSTWAGEAQYF.

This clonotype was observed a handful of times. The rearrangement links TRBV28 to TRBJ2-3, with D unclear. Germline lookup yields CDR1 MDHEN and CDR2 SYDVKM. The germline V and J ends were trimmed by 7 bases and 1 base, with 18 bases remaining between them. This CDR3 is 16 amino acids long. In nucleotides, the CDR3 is TGTGCCAGCACTCCTTTCAGGTCTTCAGGCACAGATACGCAGTATTTT. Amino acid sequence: CASTPFRSSGTDTQYF.

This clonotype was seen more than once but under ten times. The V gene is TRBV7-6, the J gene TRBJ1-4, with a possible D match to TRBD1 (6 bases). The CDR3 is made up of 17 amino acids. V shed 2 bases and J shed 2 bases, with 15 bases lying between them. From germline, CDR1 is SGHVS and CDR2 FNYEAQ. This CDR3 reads CASSLPIQGPTNEKLFF. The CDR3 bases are TGTGCCAGCAGCTTACCTATACAGGGTCCCACTAATGAAAAACTGTTTTTT.

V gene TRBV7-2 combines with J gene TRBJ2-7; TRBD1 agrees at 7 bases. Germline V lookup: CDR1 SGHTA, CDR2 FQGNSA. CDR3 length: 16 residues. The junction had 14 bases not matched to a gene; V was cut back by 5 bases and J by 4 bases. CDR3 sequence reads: CASSPRSGTDPYEQYF. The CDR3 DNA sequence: TGTGCCAGCAGCCCTAGATCCGGGACAGACCCTTACGAGCAGTACTTC.

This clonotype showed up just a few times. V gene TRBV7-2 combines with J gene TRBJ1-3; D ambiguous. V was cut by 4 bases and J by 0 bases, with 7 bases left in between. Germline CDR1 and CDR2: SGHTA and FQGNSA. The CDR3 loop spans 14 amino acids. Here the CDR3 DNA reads TGTGCCAGCAGCTCAGCACTCTCTGGAAACACCATATATTTT. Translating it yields CASSSALSGNTIYF.

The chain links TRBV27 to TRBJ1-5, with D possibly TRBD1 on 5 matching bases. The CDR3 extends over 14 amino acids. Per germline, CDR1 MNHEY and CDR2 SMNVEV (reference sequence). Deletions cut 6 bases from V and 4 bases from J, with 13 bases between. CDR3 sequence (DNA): TGTGCCAGCAGGGAGTCGGGGCTTAATCAGCCCCAGCATTTT. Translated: CASRESGLNQPQHF.